The rows below give T cell receptor beta chains drawn from one sample of a study of cytotoxic CD8 clonotypes in ibrutinib-treated CLL. Some clones are missing from TCRdb's copy, which holds only in-frame ones; the method was immunoSEQ multiplex PCR. The table includes fewer than 100,000 clones, 79% detected once. The specimen comprised PBMCs, sampled after 12 months of ibrutinib treatment. The receptors shown here come from a human donor with chronic lymphocytic leukemia. Both conserved end residues are part of each CDR3. A D gene is named only where the DNA matches it firmly. Clone size is shown for a subset of rows, as once, few, many or a class of expanded clone.

V gene	D gene	clone size	J gene	CDR3 protein	CDR3 DNA
TRBV27	NA	NA	TRBJ2-2	CASSYYTGELFF	TGTGCCAGCAGTTACTACACCGGGGAGCTGTTTTTT
TRBV19	NA	few	TRBJ1-3	CASSSIDSVWTSGNTIYF	TGTGCCAGTAGTAGTATAGACTCGGTGTGGACGTCTGGAAACACCATATATTTT
TRBV19	NA	NA	TRBJ1-4	CASGWEKLFF	TGTGCCTCGGGGTGGGAAAAACTGTTTTTT
TRBV2	NA	NA	TRBJ2-7	CASTHRRAGEQYF	TGTGCCAGCACCCACCGCAGGGCTGGAGAGCAGTACTTC
TRBV5-1	NA	NA	TRBJ1-4	CASSFDGYINEKLFF	TGCGCCAGCAGCTTCGATGGTTATATTAATGAAAAACTGTTTTTT
TRBV7-8	NA	NA	TRBJ2-1	CASSLDKLANEQFF	TGTGCCAGCAGCCTCGACAAACTAGCTAATGAGCAGTTCTTC
TRBV5-1	TRBD2	many	TRBJ2-2	CASTLVGWEGNTGELFF	TGCGCCAGCACCTTGGTAGGCTGGGAGGGAAACACCGGGGAGCTGTTTTTT
TRBV4-3	TRBD1	NA	TRBJ1-6	CASSRHAGTGLSPLHF	TGCGCCAGCAGCCGCCACGCCGGGACAGGGTTGTCACCCCTCCACTTT
TRBV27	NA	once	TRBJ2-1	CASSLWGRRGSYNEQFF	TGTGCCAGCAGTTTATGGGGGCGAAGAGGGTCCTACAATGAGCAGTTCTTC
TRBV6-5	NA	few	TRBJ1-6	CASSYSWGGNSPLHF	TGTGCCAGCAGTTACTCGTGGGGGGGAAATTCACCCCTCCACTTT
TRBV27	NA	NA	TRBJ2-7	CASSFGSHYEQYF	TGTGCCAGCAGTTTTGGGTCCCACTACGAGCAGTACTTC
TRBV28	NA	NA	TRBJ2-7	CASSFLSPYGNEQYF	TGTGCCAGCAGTTTTTTGTCACCCTACGGAAACGAGCAGTACTTC
TRBV7-2	TRBD2	NA	TRBJ2-1	CASSPGLAGGGGEQFF	TGTGCCAGCAGCCCCGGACTAGCGGGAGGCGGTGGGGAGCAGTTCTTC
TRBV7-2	TRBD1	NA	TRBJ2-1	CASSPRDSSYNEQFF	TGTGCCAGCAGCCCACGGGACAGCTCCTACAATGAGCAGTTCTTC
TRBV28	TRBD2	NA	TRBJ2-7	CASSSPVAGSSYEQYF	TGTGCCAGCAGTTCCCCAGTAGCGGGAAGCTCCTACGAGCAGTACTTC
TRBV11-1	TRBD1	NA	TRBJ2-7	CASSPDRAYEQYF	TGTGCCAGCAGCCCGGACAGGGCCTACGAGCAGTACTTC
TRBV15	NA	once	TRBJ2-3	CATSRYPIPRVGDWLPTDTQYF	TGTGCCACCAGCAGATACCCAATCCCCAGAGTAGGAGATTGGCTACCCACAGATACGCAGTATTTT
TRBV7-3	NA	NA	TRBJ2-2	CASSLGVSGELFF	TGTGCCAGCAGCTTAGGGGTTAGCGGGGAGCTGTTTTTT
TRBV11-2	NA	NA	TRBJ2-7	CASSLWGHGGGDLGEQYF	TGTGCCAGCAGCTTATGGGGCCACGGTGGGGGCGACTTGGGAGAGCAGTACTTC
TRBV29-1	NA	NA	TRBJ1-3	CSVGGDPGNTIYF	TGCAGCGTTGGAGGAGACCCTGGAAACACCATATATTTT
TRBV5-1	NA	NA	TRBJ1-6	CASSSDRSSYNSPLHF	TGCGCCAGCAGCTCAGACAGGAGCTCCTATAATTCACCCCTCCACTTT
TRBV4-3	TRBD2	once	TRBJ2-3	CASSQRPTGTSGGVDTQYF	TGCGCCAGCAGCCAGAGGCCAACCGGGACTAGCGGGGGGGTAGATACGCAGTATTTT
TRBV5-4	TRBD2	NA	TRBJ2-1	CASSPPSGSSDEQFF	TGTGCCAGCAGCCCCCCTAGCGGGAGTTCGGATGAGCAGTTCTTC
TRBV7-9	NA	NA	TRBJ2-7	CASSFRGETPYEQYF	TGTGCCAGCAGCTTTAGAGGGGAAACCCCCTACGAGCAGTACTTC
TRBV2	NA	NA	TRBJ1-1	CASSETPLGTEAFF	TGTGCCAGCAGTGAGACCCCACTTGGCACTGAAGCTTTCTTT
TRBV7-3	NA	NA	TRBJ2-1	CASSFSGASYNEQFF	TGTGCCAGCAGCTTCTCCGGGGCGAGCTACAATGAGCAGTTCTTC
TRBV27	TRBD1	NA	TRBJ2-1	CASSLTGGIYNEQFF	TGTGCCAGCAGCCTGACAGGGGGCATCTACAATGAGCAGTTCTTC
TRBV6-1	NA	NA	TRBJ1-2	CALGGGSGYTF	TGTGCCTTGGGGGGGGGCTCTGGCTACACCTTC
TRBV11-3	NA	NA	TRBJ2-2	CASSARGTAGELFF	TGTGCCAGCAGCGCCCGGGGGACAGCTGGGGAGCTGTTTTTT
TRBV4-2	NA	NA	TRBJ2-2	CASSFAGVNTGELFF	TGTGCCAGCAGCTTTGCAGGGGTAAACACCGGGGAGCTGTTTTTT
TRBV18	NA	NA	TRBJ2-6	CASSTPSGPGANVLTF	TGTGCCAGCTCAACCCCTTCAGGGCCTGGGGCCAACGTCCTGACTTTC
TRBV11-1	TRBD2	NA	TRBJ2-7	CASSLAGGPYEQYF	TGTGCCAGCAGCCTAGCGGGAGGCCCCTACGAGCAGTACTTC
TRBV6-4	NA	few	TRBJ2-5	CAIGGWETQYF	TGTGCCATAGGAGGGTGGGAGACCCAGTACTTC
TRBV5-5	NA	few	TRBJ1-1	CASSQAANTEAFF	TGTGCCAGCAGCCAGGCGGCGAACACTGAAGCTTTCTTT
TRBV28	TRBD2	NA	TRBJ2-7	CASSPLNRPSGRSYEQYF	TGTGCCAGCAGTCCTCTTAACCGTCCTAGCGGGAGGTCCTACGAGCAGTACTTC
TRBV19	NA	NA	TRBJ2-5	CASSPEVLETQYF	TGTGCCAGTAGCCCTGAGGTGTTGGAGACCCAGTACTTC
TRBV28	NA	NA	TRBJ2-2	CASSLFGAGNTGELFF	TGTGCCAGCAGTTTATTTGGGGCGGGGAACACCGGGGAGCTGTTTTTT